This is a list of T cell receptor beta chains from one sample in a study of radiotherapy plus CTLA-4 blockade in lung cancer. TCRdb's copy holds only in-frame clones and misses some; the assay was immunoSEQ multiplex PCR. The repertoire has about 110,000 clones, 70% to 90% of them found once; the top ten carry 2.4%. The sample here was peripheral blood, taken from a patient treated with radiotherapy plus ipilimumab. These receptors came from a human donor with non-small cell lung cancer that progressed on radiotherapy plus ipilimumab. Some clones in this sample may be carry-over from other donors' samples. Both conserved end residues are part of each CDR3. A D gene is named only where the DNA matches it firmly. Clone size is not always given. Where it is, it says once, few, many or a class for expanded clones.

clone_size: NA; j_call: TRBJ1-1; cdr3_length: 11; v_call: TRBV29-1; d_call: NA; cdr3_nt: TGCAGCGCTCGGGAGTCTATACAAGCTTTCTTT; cdr3_aa: CSARESIQAFF
clone_size: NA; j_call: TRBJ2-2; cdr3_length: 16; v_call: TRBV5-4; d_call: TRBD1; cdr3_nt: TGTGCCAGCAGCGAACGGACAGGGGCGAACACCGGGGAGCTGTTTTTT; cdr3_aa: CASSERTGANTGELFF
clone_size: NA; j_call: TRBJ1-6; cdr3_length: 12; v_call: TRBV27; d_call: NA; cdr3_nt: TGTGCCAGTGGAATCTATAATTCACCCCTCCACTTT; cdr3_aa: CASGIYNSPLHF
clone_size: NA; j_call: TRBJ1-4; cdr3_length: 13; v_call: TRBV7-9; d_call: NA; cdr3_nt: TGTGCCAGCAGCTTAGACCGTCTAGTTGGACTGTTTTTT; cdr3_aa: CASSLDRLVGLFF
clone_size: NA; j_call: TRBJ2-3; cdr3_length: 18; v_call: TRBV7-2; d_call: NA; cdr3_nt: TGTGCCAGCAGAAAACCTAACCGGGACTCTTCTAGCACAGATACGCAGTATTTT; cdr3_aa: CASRKPNRDSSSTDTQYF
clone_size: NA; j_call: TRBJ2-1; cdr3_length: 15; v_call: TRBV28; d_call: TRBD1; cdr3_nt: TGTGCCAGCAGTAGCCCGGGACAGGGGGAGGATGAGCAGTTCTTC; cdr3_aa: CASSSPGQGEDEQFF
clone_size: NA; j_call: TRBJ1-2; cdr3_length: 14; v_call: TRBV5-5; d_call: NA; cdr3_nt: TGTGCCAGCAGCCCGGTCCCATGGGACTATGGCTACACCTTC; cdr3_aa: CASSPVPWDYGYTF
clone_size: NA; j_call: TRBJ2-7; cdr3_length: 11; v_call: TRBV2; d_call: NA; cdr3_nt: TGTGCCAGCAGTGAAGGCTACGAGCAGTACTTC; cdr3_aa: CASSEGYEQYF
clone_size: NA; j_call: TRBJ2-3; cdr3_length: 12; v_call: TRBV9; d_call: NA; cdr3_nt: TGTGCCAGCAGCCTCGGAACAGATACGCAGTATTTT; cdr3_aa: CASSLGTDTQYF
clone_size: few; j_call: TRBJ2-2; cdr3_length: 12; v_call: TRBV7-2; d_call: NA; cdr3_nt: TGTGCCAGCAGCTTAGTGGATGGGGAGCTGTTTTTT; cdr3_aa: CASSLVDGELFF
clone_size: NA; j_call: TRBJ1-2; cdr3_length: 11; v_call: TRBV6-1; d_call: NA; cdr3_nt: TGTGCCACCGAAGGCTGGTATGGCTACACCTTC; cdr3_aa: CATEGWYGYTF
clone_size: NA; j_call: TRBJ2-1; cdr3_length: 15; v_call: TRBV5-4; d_call: TRBD1; cdr3_nt: TGTGCCAGCAGCTTCATACAGGGGACCTACAATGAGCAGTTCTTC; cdr3_aa: CASSFIQGTYNEQFF
clone_size: NA; j_call: TRBJ1-5; cdr3_length: 13; v_call: TRBV7-2; d_call: NA; cdr3_nt: TGTGCCAGCAGCGCCCAACGGGATCAGCCCCAGCATTTT; cdr3_aa: CASSAQRDQPQHF
clone_size: NA; j_call: TRBJ2-2; cdr3_length: 15; v_call: TRBV7-6; d_call: TRBD1; cdr3_nt: TGTGCCAGCAGCCCAGGGGGATCGAACACCGGGGAGCTGTTTTTT; cdr3_aa: CASSPGGSNTGELFF
clone_size: once; j_call: TRBJ2-3; cdr3_length: 17; v_call: TRBV18; d_call: NA; cdr3_nt: TGTGCCAGCTCACCACCCGGGCGGGGGCAAAGCACAGATACGCAGTATTTT; cdr3_aa: CASSPPGRGQSTDTQYF
clone_size: NA; j_call: TRBJ2-5; cdr3_length: 16; v_call: TRBV5-1; d_call: TRBD2; cdr3_nt: TGCGCCAGCAGCGCGGGACTAGCGGGGGGCAAAGAGACCCAGTACTTC; cdr3_aa: CASSAGLAGGKETQYF
clone_size: NA; j_call: TRBJ1-5; cdr3_length: 16; v_call: TRBV19; d_call: NA; cdr3_nt: TGTGCCAGTAGTCAAACCCGGACTCGCAGAGAACAGCCCCAGCATTTT; cdr3_aa: CASSQTRTRREQPQHF
clone_size: NA; j_call: TRBJ2-2; cdr3_length: 15; v_call: TRBV19; d_call: NA; cdr3_nt: TGTGCCAGTAGTTTTGACAGCTGGGCTACCGGGGAGCTGTTTTTT; cdr3_aa: CASSFDSWATGELFF
clone_size: once; j_call: TRBJ2-7; cdr3_length: 15; v_call: TRBV4-2; d_call: NA; cdr3_nt: TGTGCCAGCAACCCGGGTAACGGACAGCTCTACGAGCAGTACTTC; cdr3_aa: CASNPGNGQLYEQYF
clone_size: NA; j_call: TRBJ1-4; cdr3_length: 14; v_call: TRBV15; d_call: NA; cdr3_nt: TGTGCCACCAGTACTTTTAAGGGCTATGAAAAACTGTTTTTT; cdr3_aa: CATSTFKGYEKLFF
clone_size: NA; j_call: TRBJ2-2; cdr3_length: 12; v_call: TRBV29-1; d_call: NA; cdr3_nt: TGCAGCGGCACAGGGAACACCGGGGAGCTGTTTTTT; cdr3_aa: CSGTGNTGELFF
clone_size: NA; j_call: TRBJ2-7; cdr3_length: 13; v_call: TRBV9; d_call: NA; cdr3_nt: TGCGCCAGCAGCGTAGGGAACCTACATGAGCAGTACTTC; cdr3_aa: CASSVGNLHEQYF
clone_size: NA; j_call: TRBJ1-5; cdr3_length: 13; v_call: TRBV6-1; d_call: NA; cdr3_nt: TGTGCCAGCAGTCGGCAGAGCAATCAGCCCCAGCATTTT; cdr3_aa: CASSRQSNQPQHF
clone_size: NA; j_call: TRBJ2-7; cdr3_length: 17; v_call: TRBV27; d_call: TRBD1; cdr3_nt: TGTGCCAGCAGAACTGCAGGGGGCGAGCCGGCCGCCTACGAGCAGTACTTC; cdr3_aa: CASRTAGGEPAAYEQYF
clone_size: NA; j_call: TRBJ2-1; cdr3_length: 15; v_call: TRBV5-4; d_call: NA; cdr3_nt: TGTGCCAGCAGTTATGATACAGGACATACACCTGAGCAGTTCTTC; cdr3_aa: CASSYDTGHTPEQFF
clone_size: NA; j_call: TRBJ2-1; cdr3_length: 13; v_call: TRBV5-6; d_call: NA; cdr3_nt: TGTGCCAGCAGCCCATATTTGAGGGGCCAGCAGTTCTTC; cdr3_aa: CASSPYLRGQQFF
clone_size: NA; j_call: TRBJ1-2; cdr3_length: 14; v_call: TRBV5-1; d_call: TRBD1; cdr3_nt: TGCGCCAGCAGCTTGGGACAGGGATCCTATGGCTACACCTTC; cdr3_aa: CASSLGQGSYGYTF
clone_size: NA; j_call: TRBJ2-7; cdr3_length: 15; v_call: TRBV19; d_call: NA; cdr3_nt: TGTGCCAGTAGTATAGGGTACGGGAAGAGCTACGAGCAGTACTTC; cdr3_aa: CASSIGYGKSYEQYF
clone_size: NA; j_call: TRBJ1-6; cdr3_length: 14; v_call: TRBV9; d_call: NA; cdr3_nt: TGTGCCAGCAGGGGTCGCTCCTATAATTCACCCCTCCACTTT; cdr3_aa: CASRGRSYNSPLHF
clone_size: NA; j_call: TRBJ1-3; cdr3_length: 15; v_call: TRBV4-3; d_call: NA; cdr3_nt: TGCGCCAGCAGCCAAAAGGGAGCATACGGAAACACCATATATTTT; cdr3_aa: CASSQKGAYGNTIYF
clone_size: NA; j_call: TRBJ1-1; cdr3_length: 11; v_call: TRBV10-3; d_call: NA; cdr3_nt: TGTGCCATCTTGGTGAACACTGAAGCTTTCTTT; cdr3_aa: CAILVNTEAFF
clone_size: NA; j_call: TRBJ1-2; cdr3_length: 16; v_call: TRBV5-4; d_call: NA; cdr3_nt: TGTGCCAGCAGCTTGGCCGGGTTGGGGGCGGCGGGTGGCTACACCTTC; cdr3_aa: CASSLAGLGAAGGYTF
clone_size: NA; j_call: TRBJ2-2; cdr3_length: 13; v_call: TRBV19; d_call: NA; cdr3_nt: TGTGCCAGTAGGGGACAGAACACCGGGGAGCTGTTTTTT; cdr3_aa: CASRGQNTGELFF
clone_size: NA; j_call: TRBJ1-1; cdr3_length: 13; v_call: TRBV2; d_call: TRBD1; cdr3_nt: TGTGCCAGTACTGTTGACAGGGCTGCTGAAGCTTTCTTT; cdr3_aa: CASTVDRAAEAFF
clone_size: NA; j_call: TRBJ1-1; cdr3_length: 15; v_call: TRBV11-2; d_call: NA; cdr3_nt: TGTGCCAGCAGCTCCCTACGGGGGGCGCGCACTGAAGCTTTCTTT; cdr3_aa: CASSSLRGARTEAFF
clone_size: NA; j_call: TRBJ2-3; cdr3_length: 14; v_call: TRBV6-6; d_call: TRBD2; cdr3_nt: TGTGCCAGCAGACCCGGGGGGTCCTCAGATACGCAGTATTTT; cdr3_aa: CASRPGGSSDTQYF
clone_size: NA; j_call: TRBJ2-1; cdr3_length: 12; v_call: TRBV6-4; d_call: NA; cdr3_nt: TGTGCCAGAAGGGACAACTACAATGAGCAGTTCTTC; cdr3_aa: CARRDNYNEQFF
clone_size: NA; j_call: TRBJ2-1; cdr3_length: 13; v_call: TRBV25-1; d_call: NA; cdr3_nt: TGTGCCAGCAGCACCACTCATGTAAATGAGCAGTTCTTC; cdr3_aa: CASSTTHVNEQFF
clone_size: NA; j_call: TRBJ1-1; cdr3_length: 14; v_call: TRBV9; d_call: NA; cdr3_nt: TGTGCCAGCAGCGTAGGGGGACCTAACACTGAAGCTTTCTTT; cdr3_aa: CASSVGGPNTEAFF
clone_size: once; j_call: TRBJ2-5; cdr3_length: 16; v_call: TRBV5-8; d_call: TRBD2; cdr3_nt: TGTGCCAGCAGCTGGGGACTAGCGGGGGGTGGAGAGACCCAGTACTTC; cdr3_aa: CASSWGLAGGGETQYF
clone_size: NA; j_call: TRBJ1-4; cdr3_length: 16; v_call: TRBV19; d_call: NA; cdr3_nt: TGTGCCAGTAGTTTCGTACAGGGTTCGCGGGGTGAAAAACTGTTTTTT; cdr3_aa: CASSFVQGSRGEKLFF